Listed below are T cell receptor beta chains from one sample, sequenced in a study of PD-1 blockade in classical Hodgkin lymphoma. Only in-frame clones appear in the TCRdb table, and some are missing; sequencing was by immunoSEQ multiplex PCR. Among 11,000 to 15,000 clones, more than 75% were seen once, and the ten largest hold approximately 4.1%. Sequenced material: peripheral blood mononuclear cells (PBMCs), taken at baseline. These receptors were collected from a human donor with classical Hodgkin lymphoma. Both conserved end residues are part of each CDR3. The D gene is left open where the match is weak. Clone sizes are given selectively: once, few, many, or a class where the clone is expanded.

NA	TRBJ1-5	TRBV19	few	TGTGCCAGTAGTACCCCCGGCCAGGGCACTCAGCCCCAGCATTTT	CASSTPGQGTQPQHF
NA	TRBJ2-5	TRBV4-1	NA	TGCGCCAGCAGCCAAGACTACAAGCTGGAGACCCAGTACTTC	CASSQDYKLETQYF
NA	TRBJ2-7	TRBV11-2	NA	TGTGCCAGCAGCCCGGGAGGGGGCGGGTCCCCTGGGCAGTACTTC	CASSPGGGGSPGQYF
NA	TRBJ2-1	TRBV29-1	NA	TGCAGCCCCAAAGTGTATGGTGAGCAGTTCTTC	CSPKVYGEQFF
NA	TRBJ1-5	TRBV30	NA	TGTGCCTGGGAAAACCTCAATCAGCCCCAGCATTTT	CAWENLNQPQHF
NA	TRBJ1-1	TRBV2	few	TGTGCCAGCAGTGAATCGGGACGGCTGCCTGAAGCTTTCTTT	CASSESGRLPEAFF
NA	TRBJ1-4	TRBV28	NA	TGTGCCAGCAGTTCCCGAGGGGATGCGTTTAATGAAAAACTGTTTTTT	CASSSRGDAFNEKLFF
NA	TRBJ2-7	TRBV18	NA	TGTGCCAGCTCACCACCGACAGGTTACGAGCAGTACTTC	CASSPPTGYEQYF
NA	TRBJ2-5	TRBV19	once	TGTGCCAGTAGTATGCCCCGAGCAGGTTTAGATAGGGAGACCCAGTACTTC	CASSMPRAGLDRETQYF
TRBD2	TRBJ2-1	TRBV11-3	NA	TGTGCCAGCAGCTTAGGGGGCCTAGCGGGAGTTGAGCAGTTCTTC	CASSLGGLAGVEQFF
TRBD2	TRBJ2-1	TRBV9	NA	TGTGCCAGCAGCAGAAGTAGCGGGGGGGCGTTGAATGAGCAGTTCTTC	CASSRSSGGALNEQFF
TRBD1	TRBJ2-3	TRBV4-3	few	TGCGCCAGCAGCCAAGAGGGGACGACAGGGGAGGTTTTT	CASSQEGTTGEVF
NA	TRBJ1-3	TRBV9	NA	TGTGCCAGCAGCGTAGGCGGCAGCTCTGGAAACACCATATATTTT	CASSVGGSSGNTIYF
TRBD2	TRBJ2-5	TRBV7-8	NA	TGTGCCAGCAGCTTCATGCGGGGGGCCCAAGAGACCCAGTACTTC	CASSFMRGAQETQYF
TRBD2	TRBJ2-3	TRBV5-1	NA	TGCGCCAGCGGATGGACTAGCGGGAGGACAGATACGCAGTATTTT	CASGWTSGRTDTQYF
NA	TRBJ2-1	TRBV6-6	NA	TGTGCCAGCAGTCTAGCTAGTCTTCAGTTCTTC	CASSLASLQFF
NA	TRBJ2-3	TRBV7-9	NA	TGTGCCAGCAGCTTAGGATTCCAGAGCGAAGATACGCAGTATTTT	CASSLGFQSEDTQYF
NA	TRBJ2-1	TRBV7-9	NA	TGTGCCAGCAGCCGCCGGGACTACAATGAGCAGTTCTTC	CASSRRDYNEQFF
NA	TRBJ2-5	TRBV11-2	few	TGTGCCAGCAGCTTACACGGGAACCACCAAGAGACCCAGTACTTC	CASSLHGNHQETQYF
NA	TRBJ2-5	TRBV27	NA	TGTGCCAGCGGCGTGAAAGAGACCCAGTACTTC	CASGVKETQYF
TRBD1	TRBJ1-4	TRBV4-3	NA	TGCGCCAGCACGGGACAGGGACTTGAAAAACTGTTTTTT	CASTGQGLEKLFF
NA	TRBJ1-2	TRBV21-1	NA	TGTGCCAGCAGCAAAGAGAGGGACCCGGTGCGCGGCTACACCTTC	CASSKERDPVRGYTF
NA	TRBJ2-1	TRBV11-1	NA	TGTGCCAGCAGCTCGTACTACAATGAGCAGTTCTTC	CASSSYYNEQFF
TRBD1	TRBJ1-4	TRBV4-1	once	TGCGCCAGCAGCCAAGCCCGACAGGGGTTAAATGAAAAACTGTTTTTT	CASSQARQGLNEKLFF
NA	TRBJ2-5	TRBV4-1	NA	TGCGCCAGCAGCCCGTGGACAGAACAAGAGACCCAGTACTTC	CASSPWTEQETQYF
TRBD2	TRBJ2-1	TRBV19	NA	TGTGCCAGTACTAGCGGGAGGGACGGCAATGAGCAGTTCTTC	CASTSGRDGNEQFF
TRBD2	TRBJ2-3	TRBV5-4	NA	TGTGCCAGCAGCTTTACCGGGAGGGTAGATACGCAGTATTTT	CASSFTGRVDTQYF
NA	TRBJ2-3	TRBV11-1	few	TGTGCCAGCACAACGACCTTGGGGGATACGCAGTATTTT	CASTTTLGDTQYF
NA	TRBJ2-7	TRBV5-1	NA	TGCGCCAGCCGCCCGACGGGAACCTACGAGCAGTACTTC	CASRPTGTYEQYF
TRBD1	TRBJ2-4	TRBV7-9	NA	TGTGCCAGCAGCTTAAGGACAGGGCTCCTAGCCAAAAACATTCAGTACTTC	CASSLRTGLLAKNIQYF
TRBD1	TRBJ1-5	TRBV4-2	NA	TGTGCCAGCCAGGGACAGCACAATCAGCCCCAGCATTTT	CASQGQHNQPQHF
NA	TRBJ1-2	TRBV5-4	NA	TGTGCCAGCAGAATTCGACCGACGACGAGACCTAACTATGGCTACACCTTC	CASRIRPTTRPNYGYTF
NA	TRBJ1-5	TRBV10-3	NA	TGTGCCATCAGTGAGTCGTCCGCGAATAATCAGCCCCAGCATTTT	CAISESSANNQPQHF
NA	TRBJ2-2	TRBV5-4	NA	TGTGCCAGCAGCCTTGGACCGAACACCGGGGAGCTGTTTTTT	CASSLGPNTGELFF
TRBD1	TRBJ1-1	TRBV9	few	TGTGCCAGCAGCGTAGAGGGACAGAGGGCCACTGAAGCTTTCTTT	CASSVEGQRATEAFF
NA	TRBJ1-5	TRBV10-3	few	TGTGCCATCAACCCGGACAGCAATCAGCCCCAGCATTTT	CAINPDSNQPQHF
TRBD2	TRBJ2-3	TRBV27	few	TGTGCCAGCAGCCCCGGGGGGAGAGATACGCAGTATTTT	CASSPGGRDTQYF
NA	TRBJ2-2	TRBV2	NA	TGTGCCAGCAGTGAAGGGTGGGCCGGGGAGCTGTTTTTT	CASSEGWAGELFF
NA	TRBJ2-3	TRBV7-3	NA	TGTGCCAGCAGTCCAGTTGGAGGTACGCAGTATTTT	CASSPVGGTQYF
NA	TRBJ2-1	TRBV5-1	NA	TGCGCCAGCAGCTTGGGAAGCGCGACGCACAATGAGCAGTTCTTC	CASSLGSATHNEQFF
NA	TRBJ2-5	TRBV6-5	NA	TGTGCCACGCGAGTACCGGGACTCCAAGAGACCCAGTACTTC	CATRVPGLQETQYF
TRBD2	TRBJ2-1	TRBV7-2	NA	TGTGCCAGCAGCTCTCCGGGACTAGCGGGTGAGCAGTTCTTC	CASSSPGLAGEQFF
TRBD1	TRBJ2-4	TRBV2	NA	TGTGCCAGCAGCCTGCGACAGGGGGCCGCGGACATTCAGTACTTC	CASSLRQGAADIQYF